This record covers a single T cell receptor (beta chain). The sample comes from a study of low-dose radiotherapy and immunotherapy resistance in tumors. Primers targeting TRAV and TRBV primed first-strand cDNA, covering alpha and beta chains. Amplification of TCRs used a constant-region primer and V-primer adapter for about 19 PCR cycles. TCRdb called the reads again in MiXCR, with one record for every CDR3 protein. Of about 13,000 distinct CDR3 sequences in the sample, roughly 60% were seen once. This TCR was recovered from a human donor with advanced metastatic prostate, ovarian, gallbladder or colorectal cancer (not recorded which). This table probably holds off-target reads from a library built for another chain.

For the CDR3, the DNA is TGTGCCAGCCCTAACCGGGGGCTCGAAGAGCAGTACTTC. Protein sequence: CASPNRGLEEQYF. The rearrangement joins TRBV6-2 or TRBV6-3 to TRBJ2-7, with D perhaps TRBD1 or TRBD2 (6 bases each). This CDR3 region has 13 residues. V shed 8 bases and J shed 7 bases, with 18 bases lying between them. Germline V gives CDR1 MNHEY, CDR2 SVGEGT.